The sequence of this TCR beta chain was determined in a study of shared clonotypes between healthy human individuals. Study-level results: Only blood was sampled, and tissue TCR repertoires likely differ from blood ones. The study generally estimated greater richness for naive than memory subsets.

Trimming took off 11 bases at V and 8 bases at J, with 21 bases between the two ends. CDR3 length: 13 amino acids. Germline CDR1 reads MNHNS; CDR2 reads SASEGT. The assay used deep level. Assay: immunoSEQ multiplex PCR; the TCRdb copy retains only in-frame clones and omits some. The sample lists over 850,000 clones; roughly 74% were seen once. About this clone itself: Its antigen remains unknown.

Negatively enriched CD4+ T cells were divided by CD45RA into naive and memory. V gene TRBV6-1 combines with J gene TRBJ1-1, with D hard to call. This receptor was identified in a man younger than 35 in good health. Some clones in this sample may be carry-over from other donors' samples. Material: memory CD4+ T cells from PBMCs. Subset defined: CD45RA-negative fraction. The CDR3 loop reads CAGAPREGREAFF. CDR3 DNA sequence: TGTGCCGGAGCCCCACGAGAAGGAAGGGAAGCTTTCTTT.